A single TCR beta chain is shown here with its context. Produced via immunoSEQ multiplex PCR; TCRdb's table is partial and in-frame only. The sample lists 78,000 or so clones; around nine tenths were seen once. With 10 bases clipped from V and 4 bases from J, the junction kept 13 bases outside the gene matches. Germline V gives CDR1 SNHLY, CDR2 FYNNEI. The CDR3 is made up of 15 amino acids. These data originate in a study of T cell changes during pregnancy in multiple sclerosis. This chain connects TRBV2 to TRBJ2-3; 8 bases align to TRBD1. The sample here was CD4+ T cells from peripheral blood mononuclear cells, taken before pregnancy. The TCR comes from a female donor with multiple sclerosis, enrolled in a pregnancy study. CDR3 DNA: TGTGCCACCTTTGACCCGGACAGGGAAGCAGATACGCAGTATTTT. As protein: CATFDPDREADTQYF.